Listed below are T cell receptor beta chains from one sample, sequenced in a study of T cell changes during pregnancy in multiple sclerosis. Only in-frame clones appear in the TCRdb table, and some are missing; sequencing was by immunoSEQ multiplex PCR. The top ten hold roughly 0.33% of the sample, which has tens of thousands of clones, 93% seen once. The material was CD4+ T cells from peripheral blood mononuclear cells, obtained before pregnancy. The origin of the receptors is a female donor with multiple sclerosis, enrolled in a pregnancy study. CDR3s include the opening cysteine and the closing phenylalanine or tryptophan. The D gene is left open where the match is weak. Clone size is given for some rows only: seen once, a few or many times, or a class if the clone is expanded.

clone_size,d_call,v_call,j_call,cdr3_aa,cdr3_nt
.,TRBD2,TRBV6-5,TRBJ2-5,CASSYSAGGKETQYF,TGTGCCAGCAGTTACTCGGCGGGAGGGAAAGAGACCCAGTACTTC
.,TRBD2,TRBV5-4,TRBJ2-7,CASSRAAGDSYEQYF,TGTGCCAGCAGCCGGGCAGCGGGGGACTCCTACGAGCAGTACTTC
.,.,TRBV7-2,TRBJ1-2,CASSLDRASYGYTF,TGTGCCAGCAGCTTAGACAGGGCAAGCTATGGCTACACCTTC
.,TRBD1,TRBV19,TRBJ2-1,CASSARGRAYNEQFF,TGTGCCAGTAGCGCCAGGGGGCGGGCATACAATGAGCAGTTCTTC
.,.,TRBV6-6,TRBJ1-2,CASSYSGGGFNGYTF,TGTGCCAGCAGTTATTCGGGAGGGGGATTTAACGGCTACACCTTC
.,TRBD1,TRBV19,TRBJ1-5,CASSMRAQGAGQPQHF,TGTGCCAGTAGCATGAGAGCCCAGGGGGCTGGTCAGCCCCAGCATTTT
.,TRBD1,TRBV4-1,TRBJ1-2,CASSQEQGYQYGYTF,TGCGCCAGCAGCCAAGAACAGGGGTATCAATATGGCTACACCTTC
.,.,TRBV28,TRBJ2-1,CASRATIHYNEQFF,TGTGCCAGCAGGGCGACAATTCACTACAATGAGCAGTTCTTC
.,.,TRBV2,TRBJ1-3,CASSESTVGNTIYF,TGTGCCAGCAGTGAGTCGACAGTTGGAAACACCATATATTTT
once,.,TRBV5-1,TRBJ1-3,CASSLGQRNTIYF,TGCGCCAGCAGCTTGGGACAGCGAAACACCATATATTTT
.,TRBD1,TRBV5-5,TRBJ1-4,CASSPVRQGANEKLFF,TGTGCCAGCAGCCCCGTGAGACAGGGAGCTAATGAAAAACTGTTTTTT
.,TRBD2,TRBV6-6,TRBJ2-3,CASTLAGGTDTQYF,TGTGCCAGCACCTTAGCGGGGGGAACAGATACGCAGTATTTT
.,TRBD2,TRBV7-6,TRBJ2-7,CASSRGTSGTYEQYF,TGTGCCAGCAGCAGGGGGACTAGCGGAACCTACGAGCAGTACTTC
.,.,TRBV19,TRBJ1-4,CASTTPRREKLFF,TGTGCCAGCACAACCCCGAGGAGGGAAAAACTGTTTTTT
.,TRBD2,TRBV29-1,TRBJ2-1,CSASGLAGGHTDEQFF,TGCAGCGCCAGCGGACTAGCGGGAGGCCACACCGATGAGCAGTTCTTC
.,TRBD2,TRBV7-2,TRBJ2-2,CASSLARWGLANTGELFF,TGTGCCAGCAGCTTAGCGCGGTGGGGACTAGCAAACACCGGGGAGCTGTTTTTT
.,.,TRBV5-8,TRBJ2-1,CASRNRGSSYNEQFF,TGTGCCAGCAGAAATCGGGGTAGCTCCTACAATGAGCAGTTCTTC
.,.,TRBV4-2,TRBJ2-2,CASSQVGQPGELFF,TGTGCCAGCAGCCAAGTTGGACAACCCGGGGAGCTGTTTTTT
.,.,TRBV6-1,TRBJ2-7,CASSERDFLYEQYF,TGTGCCAGCAGTGAAAGGGACTTTCTCTACGAGCAGTACTTC
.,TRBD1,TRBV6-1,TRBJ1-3,CATEWTGGNTIYF,TGTGCCACCGAGTGGACAGGGGGAAACACCATATATTTT
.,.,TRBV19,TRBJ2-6,CASSITGSGANVLTF,TGTGCCAGTAGTATCACCGGCTCTGGGGCCAACGTCCTGACTTTC
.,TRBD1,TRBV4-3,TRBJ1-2,CASSQATGGDGYTF,TGCGCCAGCAGCCAAGCGACAGGGGGCGATGGCTACACCTTC
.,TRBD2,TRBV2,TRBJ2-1,CASSEATSGEQFF,TGTGCCAGCAGTGAAGCGACTAGCGGGGAGCAGTTCTTC
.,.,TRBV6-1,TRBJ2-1,CASTHRTAYNEQFF,TGTGCCAGCACCCATAGGACAGCCTACAATGAGCAGTTCTTC
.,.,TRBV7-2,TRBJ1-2,CASSLGTASYGYTF,TGTGCCAGCAGCTTAGGGACAGCCTCCTATGGCTACACCTTC
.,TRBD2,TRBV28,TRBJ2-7,CASEGERENTYEQYF,TGTGCCAGCGAAGGAGAGCGGGAGAATACTTACGAGCAGTACTTC
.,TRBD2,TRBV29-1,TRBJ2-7,CSGTFSGRDEQYF,TGCAGCGGGACCTTTTCTGGGAGGGACGAGCAGTACTTC
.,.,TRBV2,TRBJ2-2,CASRPSETGELFF,TGTGCCAGCAGACCTAGCGAGACCGGGGAGCTGTTTTTT
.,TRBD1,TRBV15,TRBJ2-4,CATSSRDREEF,TGTGCCACCAGCAGCCGGGACAGGGAGGAGTTC
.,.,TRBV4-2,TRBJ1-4,CASSVTRRDEKLFF,TGTGCCAGCAGCGTGACTAGGCGGGATGAAAAACTGTTTTTT
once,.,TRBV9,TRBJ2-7,CASSVGTLSSYEQYF,TGTGCCAGCAGCGTAGGGACTCTAAGCTCCTACGAGCAGTACTTC
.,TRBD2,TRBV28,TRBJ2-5,CASSLMGLAGGWDQETQYF,TGTGCCAGCAGTTTAATGGGACTAGCGGGAGGGTGGGACCAAGAGACCCAGTACTTC
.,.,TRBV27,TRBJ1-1,CASSLFGRGEGTEAFF,TGTGCCAGCAGTTTATTCGGTCGAGGGGAGGGCACTGAAGCTTTCTTT